This is a list of T cell receptor beta chains from one sample in a study of blood T cell repertoires in COVID-19. Libraries were prepared by immunoSEQ multiplex PCR; TCRdb keeps only in-frame clonotypes and omits some of them. Found here are about 170,000 clones, around 86% of them singletons; the top ten hold around 3.5%. Source material: peripheral blood. These TCRs come from a man aged 65 to 85 with acute or convalescent COVID-19. Each CDR3 is given with its conserved first and last residue. D genes are given only for firm matches. Size is stated for part of the rows, as once, few or many counts, or as a class when the clone is expanded.

d_gene: .; v_gene: TRBV7-2; abundance: once; j_gene: TRBJ2-5; CDR3nt: TGTGCCAGCAGCTTAGTGGCCAGCCAAGAGACCCAGTACTTC; CDR3aa: CASSLVASQETQYF
d_gene: TRBD1; v_gene: TRBV10-2; abundance: .; j_gene: TRBJ2-3; CDR3nt: TGCGCCAGCATAGCAGGGGGCCTCACAGATACGCAGTATTTT; CDR3aa: CASIAGGLTDTQYF
d_gene: TRBD1; v_gene: TRBV7-2; abundance: .; j_gene: TRBJ2-5; CDR3nt: TGTGCCAGCAGCCCGGACAGGGGAGTAGAGACCCAGTACTTC; CDR3aa: CASSPDRGVETQYF
d_gene: .; v_gene: TRBV18; abundance: .; j_gene: TRBJ2-1; CDR3nt: TGTGCCAGCTCACACGGGACAAGTTTGGCCTACAATGAGCAGTTCTTC; CDR3aa: CASSHGTSLAYNEQFF
d_gene: TRBD1; v_gene: TRBV24-1; abundance: .; j_gene: TRBJ2-5; CDR3nt: TGTGCCACCAGTGAAAACAGGGGAATAGAGGAGACCCAGTACTTC; CDR3aa: CATSENRGIEETQYF
d_gene: .; v_gene: TRBV14; abundance: once; j_gene: TRBJ1-6; CDR3nt: TGTGCCAGCAGCCCGAGGGGGGGCGCCTATAATTCACCCCTCCACTTT; CDR3aa: CASSPRGGAYNSPLHF
d_gene: .; v_gene: TRBV5-5; abundance: .; j_gene: TRBJ1-3; CDR3nt: TGTGCCAGCAGCCGGGAGGGTATGGCGTTCGGTAACACCATATATTTT; CDR3aa: CASSREGMAFGNTIYF
d_gene: .; v_gene: TRBV6-1; abundance: once; j_gene: TRBJ1-6; CDR3nt: TGTGCCAGCAGTGAAACTGTTTCACCCCTCCACTTT; CDR3aa: CASSETVSPLHF
d_gene: .; v_gene: TRBV11-2; abundance: .; j_gene: TRBJ2-5; CDR3nt: TGTGCCAGCAGCTACGGGTGGAGTGGAGAGACCCAGTACTTC; CDR3aa: CASSYGWSGETQYF
d_gene: .; v_gene: TRBV27; abundance: .; j_gene: TRBJ2-3; CDR3nt: TGTGCCAGCAGGCCCTGGGACAACACAGATACGCAGTATTTT; CDR3aa: CASRPWDNTDTQYF
d_gene: .; v_gene: TRBV27; abundance: .; j_gene: TRBJ1-2; CDR3nt: TGTGCCAGCAGTGGCCGCAGGGTAGAAGGCTACACCTTC; CDR3aa: CASSGRRVEGYTF
d_gene: .; v_gene: TRBV6-1; abundance: .; j_gene: TRBJ1-5; CDR3nt: TGTGCCAGCAGTGAATACCATATCAGAAATCAGCCCCAGCATTTT; CDR3aa: CASSEYHIRNQPQHF
d_gene: TRBD1; v_gene: TRBV29-1; abundance: .; j_gene: TRBJ1-4; CDR3nt: TGCAGCGTTACAGACAGGGGTACCAATGAAAAACTGTTTTTT; CDR3aa: CSVTDRGTNEKLFF
d_gene: .; v_gene: TRBV5-8; abundance: .; j_gene: TRBJ1-5; CDR3nt: TGTGCCAGCAGCTTCGGGACATCCTATCAGCCCCAGCATTTT; CDR3aa: CASSFGTSYQPQHF
d_gene: .; v_gene: TRBV15; abundance: .; j_gene: TRBJ1-2; CDR3nt: TGTGCCACCAGCAGAGAAACTCTGGCGGGGGGTGGCTACACCTTC; CDR3aa: CATSRETLAGGGYTF
d_gene: TRBD1; v_gene: TRBV18; abundance: .; j_gene: TRBJ1-2; CDR3nt: TGTGCCAGCTCACCACTGGGACAGGGAGGCTATGGCTACACCTTC; CDR3aa: CASSPLGQGGYGYTF
d_gene: .; v_gene: TRBV25-1; abundance: .; j_gene: TRBJ1-2; CDR3nt: TGTGCCAGCAGTCGAGGGGGTCCCTATGGCTACACCTTC; CDR3aa: CASSRGGPYGYTF
d_gene: TRBD1; v_gene: TRBV7-9; abundance: .; j_gene: TRBJ1-1; CDR3nt: TGTGCCAGCAGCTTTCTAGACAGGGAGAACACTGAAGCTTTCTTT; CDR3aa: CASSFLDRENTEAFF
d_gene: .; v_gene: TRBV27; abundance: .; j_gene: TRBJ2-1; CDR3nt: TGTGCCAGCAGTTTTTCCGGAGATCACAATGAGCAGTTCTTC; CDR3aa: CASSFSGDHNEQFF
d_gene: TRBD1; v_gene: TRBV5-4; abundance: .; j_gene: TRBJ1-1; CDR3nt: TGTGCCAGCAGCTTGGCAGGGGGCCTCACTGAAGCTTTCTTT; CDR3aa: CASSLAGGLTEAFF
d_gene: .; v_gene: TRBV6-4; abundance: .; j_gene: TRBJ1-1; CDR3nt: TGTGCCAGCAGTGGAGGAAGAATGAACACTGAAGCTTTCTTT; CDR3aa: CASSGGRMNTEAFF
d_gene: .; v_gene: TRBV7-2; abundance: .; j_gene: TRBJ2-1; CDR3nt: TGTGCCAGCAGCTTAGGGCAGTTGCATGAGCAGTTCTTC; CDR3aa: CASSLGQLHEQFF
d_gene: .; v_gene: TRBV5-1; abundance: .; j_gene: TRBJ2-1; CDR3nt: TGCGCCAGCCGGGTAGGGGGTTACAATGAGCAGTTCTTC; CDR3aa: CASRVGGYNEQFF
d_gene: .; v_gene: TRBV12-5; abundance: .; j_gene: TRBJ2-1; CDR3nt: TGTGCTAGTGGTTTGGCCCCGGAAAGGGGCTACAATGAGCAGTTCTTC; CDR3aa: CASGLAPERGYNEQFF
d_gene: .; v_gene: TRBV3-1/TRBV3-2; abundance: .; j_gene: TRBJ2-2; CDR3nt: TGTGCCAGCAGCCAAGTGATTGGAGGGACCGGGGAGCTGTTTTTT; CDR3aa: CASSQVIGGTGELFF
d_gene: TRBD2; v_gene: TRBV7-2; abundance: .; j_gene: TRBJ2-3; CDR3nt: TGTGCCAGCAGCTTTTTCCCCAGACTAGCGGGGGGGCTCAAAGATACGCAGTATTTT; CDR3aa: CASSFFPRLAGGLKDTQYF
d_gene: .; v_gene: TRBV2; abundance: .; j_gene: TRBJ1-2; CDR3nt: TGTGCCAGCAGAACTGGGCTCTCGGAAGGCTACACCTTC; CDR3aa: CASRTGLSEGYTF
d_gene: .; v_gene: TRBV5-1; abundance: .; j_gene: TRBJ1-3; CDR3nt: TGCGCCAGCAGCCCTGGACTGTGGGGAAACACCATATATTTT; CDR3aa: CASSPGLWGNTIYF
d_gene: .; v_gene: TRBV28; abundance: .; j_gene: TRBJ2-7; CDR3nt: TGTGCCAGCAGTTTATGGGAGGGCTTAACAGATTCTTGGAGGGGGCTCGAGCAGTACTTC; CDR3aa: CASSLWEGLTDSWRGLEQYF
d_gene: TRBD1; v_gene: TRBV5-1; abundance: .; j_gene: TRBJ1-2; CDR3nt: TGCGCCAGCAGCTTGGGGGCCGGGACAGGGGCCTATGGCTACACCTTC; CDR3aa: CASSLGAGTGAYGYTF
d_gene: .; v_gene: TRBV3-1/TRBV3-2; abundance: .; j_gene: TRBJ2-1; CDR3nt: TGTGCCAGCAGCCAAGCCGGAGGGAATGAGCAGTTCTTC; CDR3aa: CASSQAGGNEQFF
d_gene: TRBD1; v_gene: TRBV19; abundance: .; j_gene: TRBJ2-2; CDR3nt: TGTGCCAGCATGGACAGGGCGCTTTGGGGCGGGGAGCTGTTTTTT; CDR3aa: CASMDRALWGGELFF
d_gene: .; v_gene: TRBV19; abundance: .; j_gene: TRBJ1-5; CDR3nt: TGTGCCAGTAGTATAGGGCTCCAGGGCTGGGAGGTGCCCCAGCATTTT; CDR3aa: CASSIGLQGWEVPQHF
d_gene: .; v_gene: TRBV5-1; abundance: .; j_gene: TRBJ2-2; CDR3nt: TGCGCCAGCGCGGCGGAGGAGGGGGAGCTGTTTTTT; CDR3aa: CASAAEEGELFF
d_gene: .; v_gene: TRBV11-2; abundance: once; j_gene: TRBJ2-5; CDR3nt: TGTGCCAGCAGCTCCCCCTGGGGCGGGGGCGAGACCCAGTACTTC; CDR3aa: CASSSPWGGGETQYF
d_gene: TRBD2; v_gene: TRBV11-3; abundance: .; j_gene: TRBJ2-7; CDR3nt: TGTGCCAGCAGCTTGGGGACTAGCGTTGCCTACGAGCAGTACTTC; CDR3aa: CASSLGTSVAYEQYF
d_gene: .; v_gene: TRBV19; abundance: .; j_gene: TRBJ2-3; CDR3nt: TGTGCCAGTAGTATTATGCACAAGGATACGCAGTATTTT; CDR3aa: CASSIMHKDTQYF
d_gene: .; v_gene: TRBV6-1; abundance: .; j_gene: TRBJ1-3; CDR3nt: TGTGCCAGCAGTGAAGCAGGGCGAGGGTACACCATATATTTT; CDR3aa: CASSEAGRGYTIYF
d_gene: TRBD1; v_gene: TRBV7-6; abundance: once; j_gene: TRBJ2-2; CDR3nt: TGTGCCAGCAGCTTAATAGGACAGGCTATCACCGGGGAGCTGTTTTTT; CDR3aa: CASSLIGQAITGELFF
d_gene: TRBD2; v_gene: TRBV18; abundance: .; j_gene: TRBJ2-1; CDR3nt: TGTGCCAGCTCACCCACCATCGCGGGGGGCAATGAGCAGTTCTTC; CDR3aa: CASSPTIAGGNEQFF
d_gene: .; v_gene: TRBV5-1; abundance: once; j_gene: TRBJ2-1; CDR3nt: TGCGCCAGCAGTTTCGGACTGCGCACCTACAATGAGCAGTTCTTC; CDR3aa: CASSFGLRTYNEQFF
d_gene: .; v_gene: TRBV28; abundance: once; j_gene: TRBJ1-5; CDR3nt: TGTGCCAGCAGTTCCGGGTCCTTTAATCAGCCCCAGCATTTT; CDR3aa: CASSSGSFNQPQHF
d_gene: .; v_gene: TRBV4-2; abundance: .; j_gene: TRBJ1-1; CDR3nt: TGTGCCAGCAGCCAAGATATTGACAGGTCGGGCTATGAAGCTTTCTTT; CDR3aa: CASSQDIDRSGYEAFF
d_gene: TRBD1; v_gene: TRBV9; abundance: few; j_gene: TRBJ2-5; CDR3nt: TGTGCCAGCAGCGTAACCGAGGGGGCGACCCAGTACTTC; CDR3aa: CASSVTEGATQYF
d_gene: .; v_gene: TRBV3-1/TRBV3-2; abundance: once; j_gene: TRBJ1-1; CDR3nt: TGTGCCAGCAGCCAGCCCGGGGGAGGGACTGAAGCTTTCTTT; CDR3aa: CASSQPGGGTEAFF